This T cell receptor (beta chain) was captured by sequencing in a study of blood T cell repertoires in COVID-19. The wider study: Both acute and convalescent COVID-19 samples were obtained from the United States, Italy and Spain. Sample material is recorded as cDNA or gDNA derived from T cells, B-cell-depleted T cells, or PBMCs.

CDR1 and CDR2 from the germline V gene are SGHRS and YFSETQ. Unmatched junction bases numbered 5, after V lost 3 bases and J lost 1 base. The CDR3 runs 16 residues. In the authors' methods: Scientists estimated how many nucleated cells there were by amplifying reference gene primers. This table comes from immunoSEQ multiplex PCR, and its TCRdb copy is limited to in-frame clones, with some not included. V and J calls and clone size are as listed in that table; D and trimming were resolved from the DNA. The data show 200,000 to 300,000 clones, with approximately 89% seen just once and approximately 9.8% held by the top ten.

The rearrangement joins TRBV5-1 to TRBJ2-1; TRBD2 matches 9 bases. The TCR originated in a man between 40 and 49 years old who had recovered from COVID-19. The sequencing input was peripheral blood. The DNA for the CDR3 is TGCGCCAGCAGCTCCGCGACTAGCGGTTCCTACAATGAGCAGTTCTTC. Translating gives CASSSATSGSYNEQFF.